Below are 29 T cell receptor beta chains sequenced from a single sample in a study of blood T cell repertoires in COVID-19 (dated by TCRdb to about 2020). Libraries were prepared through the immunoSEQ multiplex PCR assay. TCRdb holds this immuneACCESS table with in-frame rearrangements only. Some clones are missing; in checked studies, unresolved V genes explain under half, and the rest has no known cause. The sample table contains about 180,000 clones; only one count was recorded for roughly 82% of them. The ten top clones hold roughly 8.1% of the sample. Sequencing used peripheral blood. The receptors stem from a woman between 65 and 79 years old with acute or convalescent COVID-19.

The chain links TRBV20-1 to TRBJ1-2; D not certain. V dropped 6 bases and J dropped 7 bases, with 12 bases sitting between them. Per germline, CDR1 DFQATT and CDR2 SNEGSKA (reference sequence). CDR3 size: 11 residues. The CDR3 bases are TGCAGTGCCCTGACAAACCCTGGCTACACCTTC. It yields the protein CSALTNPGYTF.

The CDR3 DNA is TGCGCCAGCAGCTTGGGGACAGGGGTCGGTCAGCCCCAGCATTTT. Encoded protein: CASSLGTGVGQPQHF. The rearrangement links TRBV5-1 to TRBJ1-5, with TRBD1 identical over 9 bases. The CDR3 totals 15 residues. The germline CDR1 and CDR2 sequences are SGHRS and YFSETQ. J gave up 6 bases and V 0 bases, and 4 bases lay outside the gene matches.

As for this clone: The sample has other DNA sequences that encode this CDR3 too. V gene TRBV5-4 combines with J gene TRBJ2-5, with unresolved D. The V gene lost 3 bases and the J gene lost 4 bases, with 4 bases spanning the gap. Germline assignment: CDR1 SGHNT and CDR2 YYREEE (reference sequence). The CDR3 spans 11 residues. In nucleotides, the CDR3 is TGTGCCAGCAGCTCCGGAGAGACCCAGTACTTC. It encodes CASSSGETQYF.

This clone has only one observation. CDR3 bases: TGTGCCAGCAGCTTCACCCCCCCAGGCCAGTATGGCAATGAGCAGTTCTTC. Translating gives CASSFTPPGQYGNEQFF. The J gene is TRBJ2-1, the V gene TRBV27; D is unclear. CDR3 length: 17 amino acids. Germline CDR1 MNHEY, CDR2 SMNVEV (reference sequence). V lost 6 bases, J lost 6 bases, and 24 bases lay in between.

J is TRBJ1-4 and V is TRBV23-1, with 8 bases fitting TRBD1. TRBV23-1 is flagged as an ORF with uncertain function. V gave up 2 bases and J gave up 1 base; unmatched junction bases: 15. This CDR3 is 20 amino acids long. The DNA of the CDR3 is TGCGCCAGCAGTCAAATCGGCCAGGGGGCGAGAGGGCGAACTAATGAAAAACTGTTTTTT. This encodes CASSQIGQGARGRTNEKLFF.

The V gene is TRBV2, the J gene TRBJ1-3; D is perhaps TRBD1 (6 bases). The germline V and J ends were trimmed by 3 bases and 2 bases, with 11 bases remaining between them. Germline CDR1 is SNHLY and CDR2 is FYNNEI. The CDR3 runs 15 residues. DNA of the CDR3: TGTGCCAGCAGTGAGACAGGCCCTCCTGGAAACACCATATATTTT. This encodes CASSETGPPGNTIYF.

The chain is built from TRBV9 and TRBJ1-5; D call uncertain. Germline V lookup: CDR1 SGDLS, CDR2 YYNGEE. V lost 0 bases, J lost 2 bases, and 9 bases lay in between. The CDR3 has 15 amino acids. CDR3 protein: CASSVDGRGNQPQHF. CDR3 DNA sequence: TGTGCCAGCAGCGTAGACGGGAGGGGCAATCAGCCCCAGCATTTT.

This sequence joins TRBV5-6 and TRBJ1-6; D perhaps matches TRBD1 (6 bases). CDR3 length: 16 amino acids. V dropped 2 bases and J dropped 10 bases, with 19 bases sitting between them. Germline CDR1 is SGHDT and CDR2 is YYEEEE. The CDR3 is CASSFIETQGFSPLHF. CDR3 sequence (DNA): TGTGCCAGCAGCTTTATCGAAACTCAGGGGTTCTCACCCCTCCACTTT.

V usage is TRBV5-1 and J usage is TRBJ1-2; 8 bases agree with TRBD1. V lost 4 bases to trimming and J lost 1 base; unmatched junction nucleotides: 6. The CDR3 is made up of 15 amino acids. Germline V gives CDR1 SGHRS, CDR2 YFSETQ. The chain's CDR3 is CASSATGANNYGYTF. The CDR3, as DNA: TGCGCCAGCAGCGCGACAGGGGCAAATAACTATGGCTACACCTTC.

The chain joins TRBV10-1 to TRBJ2-3; 9 bases agree with TRBD2. The CDR3 has 16 residues. The trim removed 2 bases at V and 1 base at J, leaving 4 bases unmatched. CDR1 is WNHNN, CDR2 SYGVQD, per germline (reference sequence). The CDR3 spells CASSESLAGGTDTQYF. The CDR3 nucleotides are TGCGCCAGCAGTGAGAGCTTAGCGGGAGGCACAGATACGCAGTATTTT.

The V call is TRBV6-2 or TRBV6-3, the J call TRBJ1-5; D ambiguous. V was cut by 3 bases and J by 5 bases, with 5 bases left in between. Germline V gene sequence: CDR1 MNHEY, CDR2 SVGEGT. CDR3 length: 12 residues. CDR3 in amino acids: CASSYGDQPQHF. The CDR3 nucleotides read TGTGCCAGCAGTTATGGAGATCAGCCCCAGCATTTT.

This chain connects TRBV7-2 to TRBJ1-1, with a possible D match to TRBD1 (6 bases). Germline assignment: CDR1 SGHTA and CDR2 FQGNSA. Trimming took 1 base from V and 1 from J, leaving 7 bases between them. CDR3 length: 14 amino acids. This CDR3 is CASSLETGNTEAFF. The CDR3, as DNA: TGTGCCAGCAGCTTAGAGACAGGGAACACTGAAGCTTTCTTT.

This sequence joins TRBV18 and TRBJ1-1; TRBD1 might be the D (5 bases). The V and J ends lost 6 bases and 1 base respectively, with 12 bases between them. Germline loops: CDR1 KGHSH, CDR2 LQKENI. This CDR3 has 14 amino acids. The CDR3: CASSGPPPNTEAFF. The CDR3 bases are TGTGCCAGCTCGGGGCCTCCCCCGAACACTGAAGCTTTCTTT.

The CDR3 region is CASSFRTGGRSDNEKLFF. The DNA for the CDR3 is TGTGCCAGCAGCTTCCGGACAGGGGGCAGGTCAGATAATGAAAAACTGTTTTTT. The chain links TRBV7-2 to TRBJ1-4; 11 positions agree with TRBD1. Germline-derived CDR1 and CDR2 are SGHTA and FQGNSA. V gave up 3 bases and J gave up 4 bases; unmatched junction bases: 10. The CDR3 spans 18 residues.

The rearrangement joins TRBV19 to TRBJ2-2, with D perhaps TRBD1 (6 bases). The CDR3 is 16 residues long. The germline gives CDR1 LNHDA, CDR2 SQIVND (reference sequence). Trimming shortened V by 6 bases and J by 8 bases, and 22 bases separated the two germline ends. CDR3 nucleotides: TGTGCCAGTAGATCACCCGGGACACCGTCTCTGGGGGAGCTGTTTTTT. Translation: CASRSPGTPSLGELFF.

The CDR3 region has the DNA TGTGCCAGCAGGACCGGGCGGCTAGCGGGAGTTCTGTACAATGAGCAGTTCTTC. Translation gives CASRTGRLAGVLYNEQFF. The chain couples TRBV7-2 to TRBJ2-1, with 10 bases aligning to TRBD2. Trimming took 6 bases from V and 4 from J; bases not matched to a gene: 15. The CDR3 has 18 amino acids. From germline, CDR1 is SGHTA and CDR2 FQGNSA.

The V gene is TRBV11-2, the J gene TRBJ1-1; D perhaps matches TRBD1 (5 bases). From germline, CDR1 is SGHAT and CDR2 FQNNGV. The CDR3 loop spans 14 amino acids. The V and J ends lost 2 bases and 1 base respectively, with 8 bases between them. In DNA form, the CDR3 reads TGTGCCAGCAGCTTATTGGGGGGGAACACTGAAGCTTTCTTT. As protein: CASSLLGGNTEAFF. The entire variable domain, with the rest obtained from reference TRBV11-2 and TRBJ1-1, is as follows: EAGVAQSPRYKIIEKRQSVAFWCNPISGHATLYWYQQILGQGPKLLIQFQNNGVVDDSQLPKDRFSAERLKGVDSTLKIQPAKLEDSAVYLCASSLLGGNTEAFFGQGTRLTVV.

The chain has TRBV19 and TRBJ1-5; D is perhaps TRBD1 (5 bases). Germline values: CDR1 LNHDA, CDR2 SQIVND (reference sequence). The CDR3 totals 14 residues. V lost 5 bases to trimming and J lost 2 bases, with 10 bases between them. The CDR3 DNA is TGTGCCAGTAGTCGCGGACAAGGCAATCAGCCCCAGCATTTT. It specifies CASSRGQGNQPQHF.

The gene calls are TRBV4-1 and TRBJ2-3; 7 nucleotides line up with TRBD2. CDR1 is MGHRA, CDR2 YSYEKL, per germline. The CDR3 runs 13 residues. With 3 bases clipped from V and 5 bases from J, the junction kept 2 bases outside the gene matches. CDR3 sequence reads: CASSHAGEDTQYF. DNA for the CDR3: TGCGCCAGCAGCCATGCGGGAGAAGATACGCAGTATTTT.

The chain is built from TRBV6-2 or TRBV6-3 and TRBJ2-5, with 11 nucleotides matching TRBD2. This CDR3 is built from 18 residues. CDR1 and CDR2 from the germline V gene are MNHEY and SVGEGT. V shed 3 bases and J 1 base; nucleotides not matched to a gene: 10. CDR3 loop: CASSYELAGVAVQETQYF. The CDR3 DNA reads as TGTGCCAGCAGTTATGAACTAGCGGGGGTCGCTGTCCAAGAGACCCAGTACTTC.

This clone has more than one count but fewer than ten. The rearrangement links TRBV5-1 to TRBJ2-2, with 14 bases fitting TRBD2. J gave up 6 bases and V 6 bases, and 4 bases lay outside the gene matches. Germline CDR1 SGHRS, CDR2 YFSETQ. This CDR3 spans 15 amino acids. The CDR3 is CASTGTSGRAGELFF. The CDR3 region has the DNA TGCGCCAGCACCGGGACTAGCGGGAGAGCCGGGGAGCTGTTTTTT.

The chain uses TRBV5-5 and TRBJ2-7; D is ambiguous. The V and J ends lost 2 bases and 0 bases respectively, with 9 bases between them. This CDR3 has 14 residues. Germline V gene sequence: CDR1 SGHKS, CDR2 YYEKEE (reference sequence). As DNA, the CDR3 is TGTGCCAGCAGCTTACTCGTCAACTCCTACGAGCAGTACTTC. Translated: CASSLLVNSYEQYF.

The chain joins TRBV27 to TRBJ2-3, with TRBD1 identical over 7 bases. CDR1 MNHEY and CDR2 SMNVEV come from the germline V gene (reference sequence). The V gene end was trimmed by 7 bases and the J gene end by 4 bases; junction bases not matched to a gene: 14. The CDR3 has 16 residues. The CDR3 sequence: CASKEGETGLPDTQYF. As DNA, the CDR3 is TGTGCCAGCAAAGAGGGGGAGACAGGGTTGCCAGATACGCAGTATTTT.

The rearrangement links TRBV9 to TRBJ1-2; 10 positions match TRBD1. The ends lost 2 bases at V and 4 bases at J; junction bases unmatched: 5. Germline lookup yields CDR1 SGDLS and CDR2 YYNGEE. The CDR3 is 15 amino acids. CDR3 in DNA: TGTGCCAGCAGCGTTGACAGGGGGCAGGGCTATGGCTACACCTTC. Translating gives CASSVDRGQGYGYTF.

The rearrangement joins TRBV5-1 to TRBJ2-1, with D hard to call. The V end was cut by 4 bases, the J end by 7 bases, with 9 bases between. There are 12 residues in the CDR3. Germline assignment: CDR1 SGHRS and CDR2 YFSETQ. DNA of the CDR3: TGCGCCAGCAGCCCCCCGGGTAATGAGCAGTTCTTC. It translates to CASSPPGNEQFF. The whole variable domain, filled in from reference TRBV5-1 and TRBJ2-1, reads KAGVTQTPRYLIKTRGQQVTLSCSPISGHRSVSWYQQTPGQGLQFLFEYFSETQRNKGNFPGRFSGRQFSNSRSEMNVSTLELGDSALYLCASSPPGNEQFFGPGTRLTVL.

V is TRBV18 and J is TRBJ2-4, with 7 bases lining up with TRBD1. With 4 bases clipped from V and 7 bases from J, the junction kept 10 bases outside the gene matches. This CDR3 contains 15 residues. Germline-derived CDR1 and CDR2 are KGHSH and LQKENI. The CDR3: CASSRGQDESNIQYF. DNA for the CDR3: TGTGCCAGCTCACGAGGACAGGATGAGTCTAACATTCAGTACTTC.

The chain recombines TRBV30 with TRBJ2-1, with a possible D match to TRBD1 (6 bases). Looked up from germline, CDR1 is GTSNPN and CDR2 is SVGIG (reference sequence). V was cut by 5 bases and J by 3 bases, with 14 bases left in between. The length of the CDR3 is 14 residues. CDR3 residues: CAWELGGFYNEQFF. The DNA for the CDR3 is TGTGCCTGGGAGTTAGGGGGATTCTACAATGAGCAGTTCTTC.

The V gene is TRBV5-5, the J gene TRBJ2-3, with 9 bases lining up with TRBD1. Germline values: CDR1 SGHKS, CDR2 YYEKEE (reference sequence). This CDR3 comprises 14 residues. The V segment lost 3 bases and the J segment 4 bases; nucleotides outside the gene matches: 3. The DNA of the CDR3 is TGTGCCAGCAGCTACAGGACAGGGGCAGATACGCAGTATTTT. Protein sequence: CASSYRTGADTQYF.

The J gene is TRBJ2-1, the V gene TRBV5-1; D remains ambiguous. CDR3 length equals 15 residues. V shed 0 bases and J shed 8 bases, with 15 bases lying between them. Germline V gene data show CDR1 as SGHRS and CDR2 as YFSETQ. This CDR3 is CASSLESSALDEQFF. The DNA for the CDR3 is TGCGCCAGCAGCTTGGAATCGTCCGCATTAGATGAGCAGTTCTTC. The full variable domain, with the rest looked up from reference TRBV5-1 and TRBJ2-1, is KAGVTQTPRYLIKTRGQQVTLSCSPISGHRSVSWYQQTPGQGLQFLFEYFSETQRNKGNFPGRFSGRQFSNSRSEMNVSTLELGDSALYLCASSLESSALDEQFFGPGTRLTVL.